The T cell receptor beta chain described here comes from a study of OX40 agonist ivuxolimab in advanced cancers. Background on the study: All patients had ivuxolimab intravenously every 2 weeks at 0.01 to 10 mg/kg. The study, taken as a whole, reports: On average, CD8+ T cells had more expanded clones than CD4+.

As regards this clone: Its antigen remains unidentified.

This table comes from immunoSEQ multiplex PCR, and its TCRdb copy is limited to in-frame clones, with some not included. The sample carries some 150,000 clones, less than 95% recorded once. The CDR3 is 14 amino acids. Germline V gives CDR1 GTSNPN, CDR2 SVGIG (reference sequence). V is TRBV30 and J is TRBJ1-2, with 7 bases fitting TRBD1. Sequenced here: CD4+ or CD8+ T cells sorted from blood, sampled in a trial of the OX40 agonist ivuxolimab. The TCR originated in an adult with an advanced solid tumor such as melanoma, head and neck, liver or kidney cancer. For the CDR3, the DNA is TGTGGGGGGGCCCCCGACAAGGGGGCGTATGGCTACACCTTC. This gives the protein CGGAPDKGAYGYTF.